A selection of T cell receptor beta chains follows, all from one sample in a study of cytomegalovirus exposure and HLA in healthy donors. Clones were sequenced by immunoSEQ multiplex PCR, and TCRdb holds only the in-frame ones, with some missing. The sample comprises fewer than 200,000 clones, 65% to 85% of which are singletons, and approximately 2.5% rests with the top ten. Sequenced sample: PBMCs. These TCRs come from a man aged 60 to 75 in good health and CMV-seronegative. The CDR3 runs from the conserved cysteine through the conserved F or W. D genes are given only for firm matches. Only some rows state a clone size, as once, few, many or a class for expanded clones.

TRBV30	once	TRBJ1-5	.	TGTGCCTGGAGTGCGCAGATTAGCAATCAGCCCCAGCATTTT	CAWSAQISNQPQHF
TRBV27	.	TRBJ2-1	TRBD2	TGTGCCAGCAGTTTCCTGACTAGCGGGAGAACCTACAATGAGCAGTTCTTC	CASSFLTSGRTYNEQFF
TRBV9	.	TRBJ1-1	TRBD1	TGTGCCAGCAGCGCTCCGGACAGGAGTACTGAAGCTTTCTTT	CASSAPDRSTEAFF
TRBV10-3	.	TRBJ1-3	.	TGTGCCATCAGAAGGGGTAGCTCTGGAAACACCATATATTTT	CAIRRGSSGNTIYF
TRBV5-1	.	TRBJ2-6	TRBD1	TGCGCCAGCAGCTCGTTAGGGACAGGGGGATCTGGGGCCAACGTCCTGACTTTC	CASSSLGTGGSGANVLTF
TRBV7-6	.	TRBJ2-7	.	TGTGCCAGCAGCCCCCGCCCTATCTCCTACGAGCAGTACTTC	CASSPRPISYEQYF
TRBV4-1	.	TRBJ2-5	.	TGCGCCAGCAGCCAAGAGGAGGCCCTTTACCAAGAGACCCAGTACTTC	CASSQEEALYQETQYF
TRBV19	.	TRBJ2-5	.	TGTGCCAGTAGCTCCGGGTTGACCCAGTACTTC	CASSSGLTQYF
TRBV4-2	.	TRBJ1-4	.	TGTGCCAGCAGCCAAGTCGGGATAAACCTTAATGAAAAACTGTTTTTT	CASSQVGINLNEKLFF
TRBV5-1	.	TRBJ2-6	.	TGCGCCAGCAGCTTGGGCGGTGAAACTGGGGCCAACGTCCTGACTTTC	CASSLGGETGANVLTF
TRBV19	.	TRBJ2-7	TRBD2	TGTGCCAGTAAGAGGGGGGGACTAGATGCCTACGAGCAGTACTTC	CASKRGGLDAYEQYF
TRBV7-6	.	TRBJ1-6	.	TGTGCCAGCAGCTTCATGGGGGGAAAGCTAAATAATTCACCCCTCCACTTT	CASSFMGGKLNNSPLHF
TRBV18	.	TRBJ2-1	.	TGTGCCAGCTCACCAGCAGGAAGCTTGCGGTTCTTC	CASSPAGSLRFF
TRBV19	.	TRBJ1-2	TRBD1	TGTGCCAGTAGTATCGGGCCCCCGACAGGGCCGAAGGGCTACCCCTTC	CASSIGPPTGPKGYPF
TRBV2	.	TRBJ1-2	TRBD1	TGTGCCAGCAGCCCGGGACAGGGTATGGGCTATGGCTACACCTTC	CASSPGQGMGYGYTF
TRBV6-1	.	TRBJ1-6	TRBD1	TGTGCCAGCAGTGAAGTCGGGACAGTGAGCTCCTATAATTCACCCCTCCACTTT	CASSEVGTVSSYNSPLHF
TRBV5-6	.	TRBJ2-3	TRBD2	TGTGCCAGCAGCACCACGACTAGCGGGGGGTTTACAGATACGCAGTATTTT	CASSTTTSGGFTDTQYF
TRBV4-3	.	TRBJ2-1	TRBD2	TGCGCCAGCAGCCAAGATATTGGACTAGCGAGCAATGAGCAGTTCTTC	CASSQDIGLASNEQFF
TRBV19	.	TRBJ1-2	TRBD1	TGTGCCAGTAGTTTTGGACAGGGTCAACACTATGGCTACACCTTC	CASSFGQGQHYGYTF
TRBV5-6	once	TRBJ2-1	TRBD2	TGTGCCAGCAGCTTGCCTAGCGGGAGAAGGGAATATGAGCAGTTCTTC	CASSLPSGRREYEQFF
TRBV4-1	.	TRBJ1-2	.	TGCGCCAGCAGCCAAGATGCGGCAGGGAGGGGGTATGGCTACACCTTC	CASSQDAAGRGYGYTF
TRBV28	.	TRBJ1-4	.	TGTGCCAGTTTCGGGGAAAATGAAAAACTGTTTTTT	CASFGENEKLFF
TRBV5-1	few	TRBJ1-4	.	TGCGCCAGCAGCTTGGCCGGGGGGATCGGAGAAAAACTGTTTTTT	CASSLAGGIGEKLFF
TRBV6-5	.	TRBJ2-1	.	TGTGCCAGCAATGTGCGGGCGGAGGCGGTTGAGCAGTTCTTC	CASNVRAEAVEQFF
TRBV5-5	.	TRBJ2-7	TRBD2	TGTGCCAGCAGCTTGGACGGGGGGGGCGGCTACGAGCAGTACTTC	CASSLDGGGGYEQYF
TRBV7-9	.	TRBJ1-3	TRBD1	TGTGCCAGCAGCTTAGGACAGGGCGGAAACACCATATATTTT	CASSLGQGGNTIYF
TRBV2	few	TRBJ2-7	TRBD1	TGTGCCAGCAGTACACCCGGGACAGGGGGCGGGCAGTACTTC	CASSTPGTGGGQYF
TRBV27	.	TRBJ1-5	.	TGTGCCAGCAGGGAGGGCGGCAATCAGCCCCAGCATTTT	CASREGGNQPQHF
TRBV14	.	TRBJ1-5	.	TGTGCCAGCAGCCAAGATGAGACCGGGACTTATGATCAGCCCCAGCATTTT	CASSQDETGTYDQPQHF
TRBV7-2	once	TRBJ2-7	TRBD1	TGTGCCAGCAGCTTATCCCAGGGGGACAAGCAGTACTTC	CASSLSQGDKQYF
TRBV10-1	.	TRBJ1-3	.	TGCGCCAGCAGGCACGGCTCTGGAAACACCATATATTTT	CASRHGSGNTIYF
TRBV5-1	.	TRBJ2-3	TRBD1	TGCGCCAGCAGCTTGGCCACGGGGACAGCTAGCACAGATACGCAGTATTTT	CASSLATGTASTDTQYF
TRBV28	.	TRBJ1-2	TRBD1	TGTGCCAGCAACCAACAGGGGGCTTTTGGCTACACCTTC	CASNQQGAFGYTF
TRBV10-2	.	TRBJ1-6	.	TGCGCCAGCATGGTAGCCGACTCCCCCCTCCACTTT	CASMVADSPLHF
TRBV5-1	.	TRBJ2-1	TRBD2	TGCGCCAGCAGCAAGGACGGACTAGGCGGTCCTAACACCTACAATGAGCAGTTCTTC	CASSKDGLGGPNTYNEQFF
TRBV14	.	TRBJ2-3	TRBD2	TGTGCCAGCAGCCCCCCGGGACTACCTACCCGTACGCAGTATTTT	CASSPPGLPTRTQYF
TRBV27	.	TRBJ2-7	TRBD2	TGTGCCAGCAGCCGGCGGGGGACCTACGAGCAGTACTTC	CASSRRGTYEQYF
TRBV15	.	TRBJ1-5	.	TGTGCCACCAGCAGTGGCAGGGCCAATCAGCCCCAGCATTTT	CATSSGRANQPQHF
TRBV28	few	TRBJ1-5	.	TGTGCCAGCAGCGGGTACAGGGCGGATAGCAATCAGCCCCAGCATTTT	CASSGYRADSNQPQHF
TRBV6-1	once	TRBJ1-1	.	TGTGCCAGCAGTGTGGGTAGGGGGTCTCAACCTGGAACTGAAGCTTTCTTT	CASSVGRGSQPGTEAFF
TRBV15	.	TRBJ1-1	.	TGTGCCACCAGCAGAGGTGTGGGCGGGGTTGGAACTGAAGCTTTCTTT	CATSRGVGGVGTEAFF
TRBV30	.	TRBJ2-7	.	TGTGCCTGGAGTGTAAGAGTTTCGGGGGGCTACGGCGAGCAGTACTTC	CAWSVRVSGGYGEQYF
TRBV11-2	few	TRBJ2-1	.	TGTGCCAGCAGCTTAGGTCGAGGGTCGCTTGAGCAGTTCTTC	CASSLGRGSLEQFF
TRBV2	.	TRBJ1-1	TRBD1	TGTGCCAGCAGAGAAGACAGGGGGCACAGCACTGAAGCTTTCTTT	CASREDRGHSTEAFF
TRBV7-8	.	TRBJ2-7	.	TGTGCCAGCAGCCTAGACAGAAACGAGCAGTACTTC	CASSLDRNEQYF
TRBV5-1	.	TRBJ2-1	TRBD2	TGCGCCAGCAGCCAGGGGACTAGCGGGATATACTTGGGGTTCTTC	CASSQGTSGIYLGFF
TRBV5-1	.	TRBJ1-1	TRBD1	TGCGCCAGCAGCTTGGGGACAGGGATCAACACTGAAGCTTTCTTT	CASSLGTGINTEAFF
TRBV5-1	few	TRBJ1-1	.	TGCGCCAGCAGCTTGGAGGCGGGATCAGGCACTGAAGCTTTCTTT	CASSLEAGSGTEAFF